These 28 T cell receptor beta chains share one sample of origin, sequenced in a study of blood T cells in healthy people across ages (dated by TCRdb to about 2015). The library came from 5' RACE. Sequencing relied on an Illumina HiSeq 2500. A second PCR of about 7 to 12 cycles was performed with a sample-barcoded 5' primer and a J-beta primer mix. The public sequencing data were trimmed at Q25 with fastp and processed into clonotypes with MiXCR by TCRdb, which kept only in-frame beta chains. Each record represents a unique CDR3 protein, reported with the most common genes and DNA among its rows. Counted in this sample were around 1,500,000 distinct CDR3 sequences; roughly 27% of them appeared once. Roughly 8% of the sample comes from the top ten. Sequencing was done on a sample of blood. The receptor set was obtained from a young woman in good health.

About this clonotype: One end of the junction fails to match germline, which may point to a read error. The J gene is TRBJ2-1, the V gene TRBV4-3; TRBD2 might be the D (5 bases). The CDR3 has 15 residues. Germline assignment: CDR1 LGHNA and CDR2 YSLEER. In DNA form, the CDR3 reads TGCTCCAGCAGCCAAGACGTGGGAGACGGCATATGGCAGTTCTTC. Its protein product is CSSSQDVGDGIWQFF.

This clonotype was counted many times. The V and J genes are TRBV20-1 and TRBJ2-1; tentatively, D is TRBD2 (5 bases). CDR3 length: 16 amino acids. Per the germline V gene, CDR1 is DFQATT and CDR2 is SNEGSKA (reference sequence). V dropped 0 bases and J dropped 2 bases, with 14 bases sitting between them. This CDR3 reads CSARDLGVLTYNEQFF. In DNA, the CDR3 is TGCAGTGCTAGAGATCTCGGGGTTCTTACCTACAATGAGCAGTTCTTC.

The chain links TRBV6-5 to TRBJ2-1, with TRBD2 matching over 9 bases. V shed 6 bases, J shed 0 bases, and the junction held 6 bases outside the gene matches. The CDR3 consists of 16 residues. Germline values: CDR1 MNHEY, CDR2 SVGAGI. In DNA form, the CDR3 reads TGTGCCAGCAGGTTCGGACTAGCGCCCTCCTACAATGAGCAGTTCTTC. As protein: CASRFGLAPSYNEQFF.

The V gene is TRBV18, the J gene TRBJ2-3; no firm D call. CDR1 KGHSH and CDR2 LQKENI come from the germline V gene. This CDR3 region has 14 residues. V shed 3 bases and J shed 1 base, with 8 bases lying between them. CDR3 loop: CASSPADGTDTQYF. The CDR3 coding sequence is TGTGCCAGCTCACCGGCGGACGGCACAGATACGCAGTATTTT.

This clonotype was observed a handful of times. The chain carries TRBV29-1 and TRBJ2-3, with 9 positions matching TRBD1. Trimming at V came to 2 bases and at J to 3 bases, leaving 3 bases not matched to a gene. Germline V gene sequence: CDR1 SQVTM, CDR2 ANQGSEA. This CDR3 is built from 14 residues. The CDR3 region has the DNA TGCAGCGTTGAACCGGGACAGGGAACAGATACGCAGTATTTT. Amino acid sequence: CSVEPGQGTDTQYF.

In this sample, this clonotype turned up many times. V usage is TRBV7-2 and J usage is TRBJ2-7; no firm D call. CDR3 length: 15 amino acids. Germline values: CDR1 SGHTA, CDR2 FQGNSA. The ends were cut back, 4 bases at V and 0 bases at J, with 13 bases in the middle. CDR3 region: CASSSMGRDSYEQYF. For the CDR3, the DNA is TGTGCCAGCAGCTCGATGGGTAGGGACTCCTACGAGCAGTACTTC.

This clonotype was counted a few times. V gene TRBV20-1 combines with J gene TRBJ2-4; 10 bases match TRBD2. The CDR3 runs to 14 residues. After removal of 3 bases from V and 13 bases from J, the junction contained 12 bases not matched to a gene. Germline CDR1 is DFQATT and CDR2 is SNEGSKA (reference sequence). CDR3 sequence reads: CSARRSGGAEEQYF. CDR3 nucleotides: TGCAGTGCTAGGCGGAGCGGGGGGGCCGAGGAGCAGTACTTC.

This clonotype was recorded a few times. The V gene is TRBV7-2, the J gene TRBJ2-3, with a tentative D call TRBD2 (6 bases). V dropped 5 bases and J dropped 6 bases, with 21 bases sitting between them. Germline CDR1 is SGHTA and CDR2 is FQGNSA. This CDR3 has 16 residues. The CDR3 DNA follows: TGTGCCAGCAGCAGGCCGGGACTCCTCGAATGGGATACGCAGTATTTT. Protein: CASSRPGLLEWDTQYF.

This clonotype was detected a few times. The rearrangement uses TRBV30 and TRBJ1-5; 9 bases map to TRBD1. Looked up from germline, CDR1 is GTSNPN and CDR2 is SVGIG (reference sequence). V lost 5 bases and J lost 5; bases outside the gene matches: 4. The CDR3 totals 13 residues. The CDR3 DNA reads TGTGCCTGGGGGGACAGGGAGGATCAGCCCCAGCATTTT. Its translation is CAWGDREDQPQHF.

This clonotype was seen a few times. V and J are TRBV7-2 and TRBJ2-1; TRBD2 aligns across 10 bases. Looked up from germline, CDR1 is SGHTA and CDR2 is FQGNSA. The CDR3 sequence is 15 residues long. V shed 7 bases, J shed 8 bases, and the junction held 11 bases outside the gene matches. The chain's CDR3 is CASTKVAGGQDEQFF. CDR3 DNA sequence: TGTGCCAGCACCAAAGTAGCGGGAGGCCAAGATGAGCAGTTCTTC.

Ten or more counts support this clonotype. The rearrangement links TRBV11-2 to TRBJ1-5; unclear D gene. The ends were cut back, 2 bases at V and 7 bases at J, with 9 bases in the middle. The germline V gene encodes CDR1 SGHAT and CDR2 FQNNGV. CDR3 length equals 13 residues. The CDR3 DNA sequence: TGTGCCAGCAGCTTAAACCAGGACCAGCCCCAGCATTTT. Its translation is CASSLNQDQPQHF.

This clonotype has just a few counts. The CDR3 DNA reads TGTGCCAGCAGCCTGGGTCTAGCGGAAAACTACAATGAGCAGTTCTTC. Amino acids: CASSLGLAENYNEQFF. The gene calls are TRBV7-9 and TRBJ2-1; 7 nucleotides align to TRBD2. Germline CDR1 and CDR2: SEHNR and FQNEAQ (reference sequence). The ends lost 5 bases at V and 3 bases at J; junction bases unmatched: 10. This CDR3 spans 16 amino acids.

A few counts support this clonotype. The J gene is TRBJ2-1, the V gene TRBV12-3 or TRBV12-4; unclear D gene. Trimming stripped 5 bases from V and 5 bases from J, with 13 bases between. This CDR3 has 14 residues. The CDR3 spells CASSPQPTHNEQFF. CDR3 DNA sequence: TGTGCCAGCAGTCCACAACCCACCCACAATGAGCAGTTCTTC.

The count of this clonotype is one. This chain connects TRBV12-3 or TRBV12-4 to TRBJ1-2; 8 bases are a match to TRBD1. The trim removed 6 bases at V and 3 bases at J, leaving 12 bases unmatched. CDR3 length: 16 amino acids. In DNA, the CDR3 is TGTGCCAGCAGGGGAAGTGGGACAGGACAATACTATGGCTACACCTTC. It is translated as CASRGSGTGQYYGYTF.

This clonotype showed up many times. The V call is TRBV7-3, the J call TRBJ2-1; the match to TRBD1 covers 11 bases. CDR1 and CDR2 (germline): SGHTA, FQGTGA. CDR3 size: 17 residues. Unmatched junction bases numbered 13, after V lost 6 bases and J lost 6 bases. The CDR3: CASRNSGGQGETNEQFF. CDR3 DNA sequence: TGTGCCAGCAGAAACAGTGGGGGACAGGGGGAGACCAATGAGCAGTTCTTC.

The CDR3 nucleotides read TGTGCCAGCAGCGTAGGCGGGCTTACCTTCACAGATACGCAGTATTTT. This codes for CASSVGGLTFTDTQYF. This chain joins TRBV9 and TRBJ2-3; perhaps TRBD2 as D (5 bases). The germline gives CDR1 SGDLS, CDR2 YYNGEE. V was shortened by 0 bases and J by 2 bases, with 13 bases between the two germline ends. The CDR3 runs to 16 residues.

This clonotype has more than one count but fewer than ten. V and J are TRBV7-6 and TRBJ1-6, with TRBD1 matching 7 bases. The germline V gene has CDR1 SGHVS and CDR2 FNYEAQ. V shed 4 bases and J 7 bases; nucleotides not matched to a gene: 7. The CDR3 length is 15 residues. CDR3 coding DNA: TGTGCCAGCAGCTATCGACAGGGCGGGAATTCACCCCTCCACTTT. It codes for CASSYRQGGNSPLHF.

This chain connects TRBV20-1 to TRBJ2-7, with D maybe TRBD1 (6 bases). Germline CDR1 DFQATT, CDR2 SNEGSKA (reference sequence). V gave up 0 bases and J gave up 3 bases, with 18 bases separating them. The CDR3 has 16 amino acids. CDR3 residues: CSAREPGRDKLYEQYF. The DNA of the CDR3 is TGCAGTGCTAGAGAGCCTGGTCGGGACAAACTCTACGAGCAGTACTTC.

The chain employs TRBV30 and TRBJ2-6, with D tentatively TRBD2 (5 bases). The CDR3 is made up of 15 amino acids. V was cut by 4 bases and J by 4 bases, with 14 bases left in between. Germline values: CDR1 GTSNPN, CDR2 SVGIG (reference sequence). This CDR3 is CAWKSAEAGANVLTF. The CDR3 DNA follows: TGTGCCTGGAAAAGCGCGGAGGCAGGGGCCAACGTCCTGACTTTC.

In the case of this clonotype: With a much larger clone just one base away, this may be a read error. V usage is TRBV5-5 and J usage is TRBJ2-5, with 10 bases that match TRBD2. This CDR3 spans 16 amino acids. CDR1 is SGHKS and CDR2 is YYEKEE in the germline V gene (reference sequence). The CDR3 sequence: CACSSRAGGGQETQYF. CDR3 bases: TGTGCCTGCAGCTCCCGAGCGGGAGGGGGTCAAGAGACCCAGTACTTC.

The chain carries TRBV27 and TRBJ2-2, with D maybe TRBD2 (6 bases). Germline lookup yields CDR1 MNHEY and CDR2 SMNVEV (reference sequence). Trimming removed 10 bases at V and 7 bases at J, with 10 bases between. This CDR3 spans 11 amino acids. In DNA form, the CDR3 reads TGTGCCACCGCGACTAGCGGGGAGCTGTTTTTT. Translated: CATATSGELFF.

This clonotype was seen ten or more times. This chain connects TRBV4-1 to TRBJ2-1; D possibly uses TRBD1 or TRBD2 (7 bases each). V lost 1 base, J lost 2 bases, and 15 bases lay in between. Looked up from germline, CDR1 is MGHRA and CDR2 is YSYEKL. This CDR3 is built from 17 residues. CDR3 residues: CASSQAKAGGAYNEQFF. DNA for the CDR3: TGCGCCAGCAGCCAAGCTAAAGCAGGGGGGGCCTACAATGAGCAGTTCTTC.

This clonotype came up a few times. This rearrangement joins TRBV9 to TRBJ2-1; TRBD1 or TRBD2 may be the D gene (5 bases each). The CDR3 spans 12 residues. Trimming removed 3 bases at V and 9 bases at J, with 10 bases between. CDR1 is SGDLS, CDR2 YYNGEE, per germline. In DNA form, the CDR3 reads TGTGCCAGCAGCGGCTGGGGGAGTGAGCAGTTCTTC. Amino acid sequence: CASSGWGSEQFF.

The chain carries TRBV29-1 and TRBJ2-1, with 10 bases lining up with TRBD2. The CDR3 is 14 amino acids. The J segment lost 7 bases and the V segment lost 4 bases, leaving 7 bases of the junction unmatched. Germline CDR1 SQVTM, CDR2 ANQGSEA. The CDR3 DNA reads TGCAGCGTTGGAGGGCTAGCGGGAGCAAATGAGCAGTTCTTC. Encoded protein: CSVGGLAGANEQFF.

A single count supports this clonotype. This chain links TRBV27 with TRBJ2-1; TRBD1 agrees at 8 bases. V lost 7 bases and J lost 7; bases outside the gene matches: 9. This CDR3 region has 14 residues. The V gene's germline CDR1 is MNHEY and CDR2 SMNVEV (reference sequence). For the CDR3, the DNA is TGTGCCAGCAAACGGCTGAGGACAGGGAATGAGCAGTTCTTC. It codes for CASKRLRTGNEQFF.

This clonotype was seen more than once but under ten times. The chain joins TRBV6-5 to TRBJ2-7, with D uncertain. CDR1 and CDR2 from the germline V gene are MNHEY and SVGAGI. The CDR3 is made up of 14 amino acids. V was shortened by 1 base and J by 3 bases, with 10 bases between the two germline ends. The CDR3 DNA follows: TGTGCCAGCAGTTACTTCCCCACCAACTACGAGCAGTACTTC. Translated: CASSYFPTNYEQYF.

The rearrangement joins TRBV19 to TRBJ2-4, with 12 bases that match TRBD1. Germline CDR1 is LNHDA and CDR2 is SQIVND (reference sequence). This CDR3 comprises 16 residues. After removal of 9 bases from V and 7 bases from J, the junction contained 13 bases not matched to a gene. The CDR3 reads CASCSFGTGGANIQYF. CDR3 in DNA: TGTGCCAGCTGCTCCTTCGGGACAGGGGGCGCGAACATTCAGTACTTC.

The table lists this clonotype with a few counts. The rearrangement joins TRBV4-3 to TRBJ2-7, with 9 bases matching TRBD1. The CDR3 totals 13 residues. Trimming cost V 4 bases and J 9 bases; bases outside gene matches: 7. Germline V gives CDR1 LGHNA, CDR2 YSLEER. CDR3 amino acids: CASSPGQGTAQYF. DNA of the CDR3: TGCGCCAGCAGCCCGGGACAGGGAACCGCGCAGTACTTC.